This section outlines one T cell receptor beta chain sequence together with its context. Its antigen target is currently unknown. No qualities accompany the bases; no much larger clone lies one base away. The meaning of the sample's treatment or condition label: live attenuated yellow fever vaccine strain. At each blood-draw timepoint, two biological replicates of bulk PBMCs were collected. PBMCs were isolated from peripheral blood using a standard Ficoll-Paque protocol. TriZol was used to extract RNA from bulk PBMCs, from CD4 and CD8 fractions, and from dextramer-positive and dextramer-negative fractions. This entry is derived from a study of T cells after yellow fever vaccination (dated by TCRdb to between 2017 and 2020). For the study in its entirety: The SMART-Seq v4 Ultra Low Input RNA kit was used to prepare libraries from fractions with low cell numbers. To follow T-cell clones before and after both primary and booster YFV17D yellow fever vaccination, bulk TCR alpha and beta repertoires underwent longitudinal sequencing. Blood was drawn at multiple timepoints before and after primary and secondary immunization, with bulk PBMC replicates and cell subsets isolated. Two healthy male donors made up the cohort, one aged 18 to 29 years and the other aged 30 to 40 years.

TCR cDNA was synthesized by 5'RACE template switching, through which a universal primer site and unique molecular identifiers were introduced. cDNA synthesis was primed from both the TCR alpha and TCR beta constant segments. Two PCR steps were used to amplify libraries, with sample barcodes and sequencing adapters being added in the second step. Libraries were sequenced on Illumina HiSeq 2500 (2x100 bp) or NovaSeq (2x150 bp). Turning to the authors' computational methods: Demultiplexing of reads and collapsing into UMI consensus sequences were performed with MIGEC, and V(D)J alignment was carried out with MiXCR. Vaccine-responding clonotypes were defined with edgeR using replicate PBMC samples, requiring FDR below 0.01 and a log2 fold change above 5 up to day 15. CD4 or CD8 identity was assigned to each bulk clonotype according to whether the clonotype was present at higher abundance in the sequenced CD4 repertoire or the sequenced CD8 repertoire. TCRdb trimmed public reads at Q25 via fastp, called clones via MiXCR and kept in-frame beta chains. Rows with one shared CDR3 protein collapse into an entry with the most common genes and DNA. TCRdb assigned the V and J calls; the authors' analysis was not used. In this sample the table shows 500,000 to 650,000 distinct CDR3 sequences, around 12% of which occur a single time. Together, the top ten hold around 14% of the sample.

V gives up 4 bases and J gives up 3 bases, and the segment between their germline ends measures 17 bases. Looking up the germline V gene yields CDR1 SGDLS and CDR2 YYNGEE. Inclusive of the bounding cysteine and phenylalanine, the CDR3 is 15 residues long. The DNA shown is the 45-base CDR3, in frame from base 1. Study-level results and caveats: Compared with the primary T-cell response, the secondary T-cell response was faster but weaker, reaching its peak on day 5 rather than on day 15. A small fraction of clonotypes showed up in both the CD4 and CD8 compartments, probably as a result of convergent recombination. Most clones expanded after primary vaccination (almost 98% of CD4 and 88% of CD8) were re-detected after the booster, suggesting that broad memory maintenance occurred. Because only a couple of donors were included in the study, the extent to which the findings can be generalized is limited. Computational filtering was needed because FACS-sorted repertoires could contain abundant contaminating clonotypes from the bulk population.

The sample in question was PBMCs, obtained on the day of the yellow fever booster vaccination. The clonotype originates from a man in his thirties or forties who received the YFV17D yellow fever vaccine. This sequence uses TRBV9 and TRBJ2-7; the D segment cannot be called with confidence. CDR3 protein: CASSPTNLDVYEQYF. The nucleotide sequence is TGTGCCAGCAGCCCTACTAACCTTGACGTCTACGAGCAGTACTTC.